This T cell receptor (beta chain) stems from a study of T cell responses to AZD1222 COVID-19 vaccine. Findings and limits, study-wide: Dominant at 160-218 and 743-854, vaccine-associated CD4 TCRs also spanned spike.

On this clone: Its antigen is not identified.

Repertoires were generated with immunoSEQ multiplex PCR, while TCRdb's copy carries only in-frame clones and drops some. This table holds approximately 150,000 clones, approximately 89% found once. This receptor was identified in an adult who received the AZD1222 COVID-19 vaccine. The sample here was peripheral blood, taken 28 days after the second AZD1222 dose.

The CDR3 DNA follows: TGTGCCAGTTCGTGGGGTGGGTTCACTGAAGCTTTCTTT. Its translation is CASSWGGFTEAFF. This chain connects TRBV6-5 to TRBJ1-1, with unresolved D. Germline CDR1 MNHEY, CDR2 SVGAGI. Trimming pared 9 bases from V and 4 bases from J, leaving 15 bases between. The CDR3 runs to 13 residues.